The clone carrying this T cell receptor (beta chain) occurred a few times. Its antigen remains unidentified. The record originates from a study of T-cell memory formation after mild COVID-19. Study findings and constraints: Certain responding clones were present in pre-infection memory, suggesting participation of cross-reactive memory.

Per germline, CDR1 MGHRA and CDR2 YSYEKL. V was shortened by 5 bases and J by 5 bases, with 7 bases between the two germline ends. The CDR3 has 11 residues. TCRdb analysed the 5' RACE reads with MiXCR anew, one entry per CDR3 protein. The sample lists roughly 310,000 distinct CDR3 sequences; about a sixth were seen once. This sequence joins TRBV4-1 and TRBJ2-7, with D unclear. Sequenced: PBMCs or a T cell subset sorted from them (not recorded which). The receptor was isolated from a man between 18 and 29 years old who had mild COVID-19 (a few samples of this study predate the infection). Cell type and time point are not known. CDR3 region: CASSARDEQYF. The CDR3 DNA follows: TGCGCCAGCAGCGCCCGTGACGAGCAGTACTTC.